This section outlines one TCR beta chain sequence together with its context. Its antigen is currently unknown. TCRdb derives one entry per CDR3 protein from the 5' RACE reads, leaving out DNA. The listing records 400,000 to 500,000 distinct CDR3 sequences. The CDR3 has 17 amino acids. This record comes from a study of monozygotic twins with inflammatory bowel disease. Study-level results: The study supported no single strong signal or clonotype linked to IBD.

Sequenced sample: blood. The genes are TRBV12-3 or TRBV12-4 and TRBJ2-3; as DNA is missing, the TRBD2 call by TCRdb cannot be tested. The sequence came from a human donor with ulcerative colitis or Crohn's disease, or a healthy co-twin of an affected twin (not recorded which). This CDR3 reads CASGLFRTSGSTDTQYF.